Below are 24 T cell receptor beta chains sequenced from a single sample in a study of cytomegalovirus exposure and HLA in healthy donors. Primers: 60 Vbeta forward and 13 Jbeta reverse. Only in-frame clones appear in the TCRdb table, and some are missing; sequencing was by immunoSEQ multiplex PCR. The sample consists of around 180,000 clones, around 87% of them appearing once. Sequenced material: PBMCs. All receptors come from a woman aged 18-30 years in good health and CMV-seronegative.

This clone occurred once. The chain couples TRBV7-6 to TRBJ2-2; TRBD2 agrees at 10 bases. The CDR3 is made up of 18 amino acids. V shed 5 bases, J shed 5 bases, and the junction held 14 bases outside the gene matches. Germline V gene lookup returns CDR1 SGHVS and CDR2 FNYEAQ. CDR3 residues: CASSPVLAGEVFTGELFF. The CDR3 region has the DNA TGTGCCAGCAGCCCCGTGCTAGCGGGGGAAGTTTTTACCGGGGAGCTGTTTTTT.

The rearrangement links TRBV10-3 to TRBJ2-1; D possibly corresponds to TRBD2 (5 bases). Deletions cut 3 bases from V and 0 bases from J, with 12 bases between. The CDR3 is 16 residues long. Germline CDR1 is ENHRY and CDR2 is SYGVKD. The CDR3 DNA reads TGTGCCATCAGTGAAAAAGTAGGGAGCTCCTACAATGAGCAGTTCTTC. Its translation is CAISEKVGSSYNEQFF.

The rearrangement uses TRBV27 and TRBJ2-1; 14 nucleotides match TRBD2. The length of the CDR3 is 15 residues. Germline assignment: CDR1 MNHEY and CDR2 SMNVEV (reference sequence). The trim removed 6 bases at V and 6 bases at J, leaving 4 bases unmatched. CDR3 DNA sequence: TGTGCCAGCAGGGGACTAGCGGGAGCCTTCAATGAGCAGTTCTTC. The encoded protein is CASRGLAGAFNEQFF.

This chain connects TRBV4-2 to TRBJ2-7, with 7 bases fitting TRBD1. After removal of 0 bases from V and 2 bases from J, the junction contained 4 bases not matched to a gene. CDR1 is LGHNA, CDR2 YNFKEQ, per germline. The CDR3 is 15 residues long. CDR3 nucleotides: TGTGCCAGCAGCCAAGACCAGGGACAGCCCTACGAGCAGTACTTC. It codes for CASSQDQGQPYEQYF.

This sequence joins TRBV27 and TRBJ1-5, with a weak D call TRBD1 (6 bases). The V end lost 5 bases, the J end lost 0 bases, and 8 bases lay between the germline ends. Germline V gene lookup returns CDR1 MNHEY and CDR2 SMNVEV (reference sequence). This CDR3 is built from 14 residues. The CDR3 bases are TGTGCCAGCAGTCTACAGGGTAGCAATCAGCCCCAGCATTTT. It encodes CASSLQGSNQPQHF.

The genes are TRBV10-2 and TRBJ2-3, with 7 bases fitting TRBD1. V gave up 5 bases and J gave up 2 bases; unmatched junction bases: 7. Germline lookup yields CDR1 WSHSY and CDR2 SAAADI. The CDR3 is 15 amino acids. The CDR3, as DNA: TGCGCCAGCAGTTTGACAGGGTTGAACACAGATACGCAGTATTTT. Its protein is CASSLTGLNTDTQYF.

The CDR3 here is CASSEAVSGYTF. CDR3 DNA: TGTGCCAGCAGTGAAGCCGTGAGTGGCTACACCTTC. This sequence joins TRBV6-1 and TRBJ1-2, with D unresolved. Germline CDR1 is MNHNS and CDR2 is SASEGT. This CDR3 has 12 residues. Trimming removed 0 bases from V and 7 bases from J, with 6 bases in between.

The chain couples TRBV5-4 to TRBJ1-1; 8 bases map to TRBD1. The V gene's germline CDR1 is SGHNT and CDR2 YYREEE (reference sequence). CDR3 length: 16 residues. V lost 0 bases and J lost 1; bases outside the gene matches: 5. The CDR3 sequence is CASSLVGGQGNTEAFF. CDR3 nucleotide sequence: TGTGCCAGCAGCTTGGTGGGTGGACAGGGGAACACTGAAGCTTTCTTT.

V and J are TRBV6-5 and TRBJ2-3; 7 nucleotides match TRBD1. V shed 5 bases, J shed 0 bases, and the junction held 5 bases outside the gene matches. Germline CDR1 reads MNHEY; CDR2 reads SVGAGI. The length of the CDR3 is 15 residues. CDR3 nucleotides: TGTGCCAGCAGTCCCGAGGGGGCTAGCACAGATACGCAGTATTTT. Translation: CASSPEGASTDTQYF.

This sequence joins TRBV9 and TRBJ1-3; D uncertain. CDR3 length: 12 amino acids. Trimming stripped 4 bases from V and 1 base from J, with 3 bases between. Germline V gives CDR1 SGDLS, CDR2 YYNGEE. CDR3 amino acids: CASSPSGNTIYF. The CDR3 DNA reads TGTGCCAGCAGCCCATCTGGAAACACCATATATTTT. The whole variable domain, filled in from reference TRBV9 and TRBJ1-3, reads DSGVTQTPKHLITATGQRVTLRCSPRSGDLSVYWYQQSLDQGLQFLIQYYNGEERAKGNILERFSAQQFPDLHSELNLSSLELGDSALYFCASSPSGNTIYFGEGSWLTVV.

V is TRBV6-1 and J is TRBJ2-7, with D possibly being TRBD1 (6 bases). The length of the CDR3 is 14 residues. V was pared by 2 bases and J by 3 bases, with 11 bases between. Germline lookup yields CDR1 MNHNS and CDR2 SASEGT. The DNA of the CDR3 is TGTGCCAGCAGTGAACATGGGGACAACTACGAGCAGTACTTC. Its translation is CASSEHGDNYEQYF.

The chain carries TRBV4-1 and TRBJ1-1, with 7 bases matching TRBD1. The V segment lost 1 base and the J segment 1 base; nucleotides outside the gene matches: 12. The CDR3 length is 18 residues. Germline values: CDR1 MGHRA, CDR2 YSYEKL. CDR3 coding DNA: TGCGCCAGCAGCCAAGGAGGACAGGAACTTTTTCGGAACACTGAAGCTTTCTTT. Translation: CASSQGGQELFRNTEAFF.

This clone showed up just once. This chain uses TRBV4-1 with TRBJ2-7; 7 bases are a match to TRBD1. Per germline, CDR1 MGHRA and CDR2 YSYEKL. V lost 0 bases to trimming and J lost 2 bases; unmatched junction nucleotides: 7. This CDR3 contains 16 residues. The CDR3 nucleotides read TGCGCCAGCAGCCAAGAGGACAGGCCACCACCCTACGAGCAGTACTTC. It codes for CASSQEDRPPPYEQYF.

The chain combines TRBV5-1 with TRBJ1-1, with D hard to call. V lost 7 bases and J 3 bases, leaving 19 bases between the germline ends. Germline CDR1 and CDR2: SGHRS and YFSETQ. The CDR3 spans 15 residues. The CDR3 region is CASQAGGNRYTEAFF. The CDR3 bases are TGCGCCAGCCAGGCAGGCGGGAATAGGTACACTGAAGCTTTCTTT.

The V gene is TRBV4-1, the J gene TRBJ2-7; weak D call: TRBD2 (6 bases). V was pared by 1 base and J by 2 bases, with 9 bases between. This CDR3 has 14 amino acids. Looked up from germline, CDR1 is MGHRA and CDR2 is YSYEKL. CDR3 sequence: CASSQAPSAYEQYF. For the CDR3, the DNA is TGCGCCAGCAGCCAAGCACCTAGCGCCTACGAGCAGTACTTC.

The chain uses TRBV10-3 and TRBJ2-2, with D maybe TRBD1 (5 bases). V was cut by 9 bases and J by 7 bases, with 12 bases left in between. Germline CDR1 reads ENHRY; CDR2 reads SYGVKD. This CDR3 is built from 12 residues. CDR3 loop: CAINQGVGELFF. The CDR3 DNA is TGTGCCATAAATCAGGGCGTCGGGGAGCTGTTTTTT.

The rearrangement joins TRBV18 to TRBJ1-4; D gene ambiguous. This CDR3 region has 13 residues. From germline, CDR1 is KGHSH and CDR2 LQKENI. V was pared by 6 bases and J by 8 bases, with 13 bases between. Here the CDR3 DNA reads TGTGCCAGCTCGAGAGCGGGGAGGGAAAAACTGTTTTTT. The encoded protein is CASSRAGREKLFF.

In the case of this clone: Mismatch with germline at one junction end may stem from a read error. The rearrangement links TRBV28 to TRBJ1-2; D uncertain. The V gene's germline CDR1 is MDHEN and CDR2 SYDVKM. The CDR3 is made up of 11 amino acids. CDR3 amino acids: CASSSRVGSTF. CDR3 nucleotides: TGTGCCAGCAGTTCCCGTGTGGGCTCCACCTTC.

V and J are TRBV7-2 and TRBJ2-7; D not resolved. Germline assignment: CDR1 SGHTA and CDR2 FQGNSA. V lost 3 bases, J lost 0 bases, and 9 bases lay in between. CDR3 length: 14 amino acids. DNA of the CDR3: TGTGCCAGCAGCTTTGGGCGCAGCTCCTACGAGCAGTACTTC. Translated, it gives CASSFGRSSYEQYF.

This sequence joins TRBV5-6 and TRBJ2-5, with 12 bases lining up with TRBD1. The tail of the sequence fits TRBJ2-7 better, so the J call may be wrong. CDR3 length: 13 amino acids. The germline V gene has CDR1 SGHDT and CDR2 YYEEEE. The CDR3, as DNA: TGTGCCAGCAGCCGGGACAGGGGGCACGAGCAGTACTTC. This gives the protein CASSRDRGHEQYF.

The chain has TRBV29-1 and TRBJ1-1; 9 bases map to TRBD1. This CDR3 region has 12 residues. Looked up from germline, CDR1 is SQVTM and CDR2 is ANQGSEA. Trimming at V came to 7 bases and at J to 5 bases, leaving 5 bases not matched to a gene. The CDR3 DNA follows: TGCAGCGCGCGGACAGGGGATACTGAAGCTTTCTTT. Residues: CSARTGDTEAFF. Full variable domain (remainder filled in from reference TRBV29-1 and TRBJ1-1): SAVISQKPSRDICQRGTSLTIQCQVDSQVTMMFWYRQQPGQSLTLIATANQGSEATYESGFVIDKFPISRPNLTFSTLTVSNMSPEDSSIYLCSARTGDTEAFFGQGTRLTVV.

The chain has TRBV7-2 and TRBJ2-5, with 15 bases fitting TRBD2. V lost 5 bases, J lost 4 bases, and 5 bases stayed unmatched. There are 16 residues in the CDR3. CDR1 and CDR2 from the germline V gene are SGHTA and FQGNSA. CDR3 sequence: CASSPSGLAGGETQYF. As DNA, the CDR3 is TGTGCCAGCAGCCCATCGGGACTAGCGGGGGGAGAGACCCAGTACTTC.

This chain links TRBV29-1 with TRBJ2-2, with TRBD2 as a possible D gene (6 bases). Looked up from germline, CDR1 is SQVTM and CDR2 is ANQGSEA. V shed 3 bases and J shed 8 bases, with 10 bases lying between them. The length of the CDR3 is 12 residues. The DNA for the CDR3 is TGCAGCGTTGATCCGGGAGATGGGGAGCTGTTTTTT. Amino acids: CSVDPGDGELFF.

V usage is TRBV6-6 and J usage is TRBJ2-2; 10 nucleotides align to TRBD1. V lost 2 bases and J lost 6; bases outside the gene matches: 3. Germline V lookup: CDR1 MNHNY, CDR2 SVGAGI (reference sequence). There are 15 residues in the CDR3. CDR3 protein: CASSYPGQGAGELFF. The CDR3, as DNA: TGTGCCAGCAGTTACCCTGGACAGGGGGCCGGGGAGCTGTTTTTT.